This entry describes one T cell receptor beta chain. Only Caucasian adults living in Nashville, Tennessee served as donors. CDR1 is SGHTA and CDR2 is FQGNSA in the germline V gene. V was clipped by 3 bases and J by 4 bases; unmatched bases: 6. The CDR3 contains 15 residues. The data were obtained in a study of shared clonotypes between healthy human individuals. Libraries were prepared by immunoSEQ multiplex PCR; TCRdb keeps only in-frame clonotypes and omits some of them. Here the sample spans 450,000 to 600,000 clones, 70% to 80% being singletons. This TCR was sampled from a woman in her thirties or forties in good health. Some clones in this sample may be carry-over from other donors' samples. The chain joins TRBV7-2 to TRBJ2-7, with TRBD2 identical over 10 bases. The sequenced sample was PBMCs. The CDR3 bases are TGTGCCAGCAGCTTCCTAGCGGGAGTAGATTACGAGCAGTACTTC. Amino acids: CASSFLAGVDYEQYF.